The entry that follows covers one TCR beta chain sequence. This sample was taken from a study of blood T cell repertoires in COVID-19. Here immunoSEQ multiplex PCR was the method, and the copy in TCRdb shows in-frame clones only, minus some. The sample holds about 120,000 clones, 85% to 90% seen once. V shed 3 bases and J 3 bases; nucleotides not matched to a gene: 10. Germline V gives CDR1 KGHDR, CDR2 SFDVKD. CDR3 size: 17 residues. Material: peripheral blood. This receptor was identified in a man between 65 and 85 years old with active or convalescent COVID-19. The J gene is TRBJ1-2, the V gene TRBV24-1; 9 nucleotides agree with TRBD1. The CDR3: CATSDGTGGVWDYGYTF. DNA for the CDR3: TGTGCCACCAGTGATGGAACAGGGGGCGTCTGGGACTATGGCTACACCTTC.